Below are 23 T cell receptor beta chains sequenced from a single sample in a study of shared clonotypes between healthy human individuals. Method: immunoSEQ multiplex PCR; TCRdb's copy keeps in-frame clones and lacks some. The profile shows around 480,000 clones, 75% to 80% of them singletons. The sequenced material came from PBMCs. Receptors were obtained from a woman aged 40 to 50 in good health. Some clones in this sample may be carry-over from other donors' samples.

The rearrangement joins TRBV18 to TRBJ2-6; 8 positions match TRBD1. The junction had 6 bases not matched to a gene; V was cut back by 1 base and J by 4 bases. The CDR3 extends over 17 amino acids. Germline CDR1 is KGHSH and CDR2 is LQKENI. The chain's CDR3 is CASSPLQGAQGANVLTF. CDR3 in DNA: TGTGCCAGCTCACCACTCCAGGGGGCGCAGGGGGCCAACGTCCTGACTTTC.

This clone turned up a few times. V is TRBV7-9 and J is TRBJ1-1; D remains ambiguous. The CDR3 runs to 14 residues. The V gene lost 2 bases and the J gene lost 4 bases, with 11 bases spanning the gap. Per germline, CDR1 SEHNR and CDR2 FQNEAQ (reference sequence). The CDR3, as DNA: TGTGCCAGCAGCTTATTGGAGGTTAGCACTGAAGCTTTCTTT. This codes for CASSLLEVSTEAFF.

This chain connects TRBV6-1 to TRBJ2-3; D is uncertain. V lost 3 bases, J lost 4 bases, and 8 bases lay in between. This CDR3 comprises 13 residues. The V gene's germline CDR1 is MNHNS and CDR2 SASEGT. The CDR3 nucleotides are TGTGCCAGCAGTGACTCAGGCGCAGATACGCAGTATTTT. It encodes CASSDSGADTQYF.

V usage is TRBV5-8 and J usage is TRBJ1-3, with D maybe TRBD1 (6 bases). Germline CDR1 and CDR2: SGHTS and YDEGEE. The CDR3 loop spans 14 amino acids. The V gene lost 3 bases and the J gene lost 4 bases, with 11 bases spanning the gap. CDR3 protein: CASSWGASGNTIYF. The CDR3 region has the DNA TGTGCCAGCAGCTGGGGGGCGTCCGGAAACACCATATATTTT.

The rearrangement uses TRBV9 and TRBJ2-3; D possibly corresponds to TRBD2 (6 bases). Trimming removed 0 bases at V and 2 bases at J, with 10 bases between. The CDR3 runs 15 residues. The germline V gene encodes CDR1 SGDLS and CDR2 YYNGEE. The CDR3 sequence is CASSVAAGPTDTQYF. In DNA form, the CDR3 reads TGTGCCAGCAGCGTAGCAGCGGGTCCCACAGATACGCAGTATTTT.

Only one count was recorded for this clone. This sequence joins TRBV27 and TRBJ2-7; D could derive from TRBD1 or TRBD2 (6 bases each). The CDR3 spans 14 residues. V lost 2 bases and J 2 bases, leaving 10 bases between the germline ends. Germline lookup yields CDR1 MNHEY and CDR2 SMNVEV (reference sequence). This CDR3 is CASSLRGAPYEQYF. In nucleotides, the CDR3 is TGTGCCAGCAGTTTAAGGGGGGCCCCCTACGAGCAGTACTTC.

V usage is TRBV6-5 and J usage is TRBJ2-3; 7 bases are shared with TRBD2. The V gene's germline CDR1 is MNHEY and CDR2 SVGAGI. The CDR3 runs to 14 residues. The V and J ends lost 5 bases and 4 bases, in that order; junction bases with no gene match: 6. Here the CDR3 reads CASSQSGTSDTQYF. The CDR3 nucleotides are TGTGCCAGCAGTCAAAGCGGGACGTCAGATACGCAGTATTTT.

This clone was found a few times. The chain recombines TRBV20-1 with TRBJ2-7; D unclear. CDR1 DFQATT and CDR2 SNEGSKA come from the germline V gene (reference sequence). The CDR3 has 11 residues. The V end was cut by 5 bases, the J end by 3 bases, with 8 bases between. CDR3 DNA sequence: TGCAGTGCTCGTAGAAACTACGAGCAGTACTTC. This gives the protein CSARRNYEQYF.

The chain uses TRBV27 and TRBJ2-3; the match to TRBD2 covers 7 bases. With 4 bases clipped from V and 7 bases from J, the junction kept 8 bases outside the gene matches. This CDR3 is 14 amino acids long. Germline V gene data show CDR1 as MNHEY and CDR2 as SMNVEV (reference sequence). CDR3 in DNA: TGTGCCAGCAGTTCCACAAGCGGGAAGTATACGCAGTATTTT. Amino acids: CASSSTSGKYTQYF.

V usage is TRBV9 and J usage is TRBJ2-2, with 12 positions matching TRBD2. Looked up from germline, CDR1 is SGDLS and CDR2 is YYNGEE. V dropped 3 bases and J dropped 4; count of bases not matched to a gene: 4. CDR3 length: 16 amino acids. The CDR3 region is CASSGSSGRGTGELFF. CDR3 nucleotides: TGTGCCAGCAGCGGTTCTAGCGGGAGGGGCACCGGGGAGCTGTTTTTT.

About this clone itself: Other DNA sequences within the sample encode an identical CDR3. The chain recombines TRBV5-1 with TRBJ2-5; TRBD2 matches 7 bases. This CDR3 spans 14 amino acids. The germline V gene encodes CDR1 SGHRS and CDR2 YFSETQ. The V segment lost 2 bases and the J segment 2 bases; nucleotides outside the gene matches: 3. The CDR3 protein is CASSLTAGQETQYF. The CDR3 region has the DNA TGCGCCAGCAGCTTAACAGCGGGGCAAGAGACCCAGTACTTC.

This clone was counted at least ten times. The chain recombines TRBV5-1 with TRBJ1-3, with D unclear. CDR3 size: 16 residues. V was clipped by 0 bases and J by 0 bases, with 10 bases between them. In germline, CDR1 is SGHRS, CDR2 YFSETQ. The CDR3: CASSLAGVDSGNTIYF. The CDR3 region has the DNA TGCGCCAGCAGCTTGGCCGGGGTGGACTCTGGAAACACCATATATTTT.

The chain has TRBV4-2 and TRBJ1-1; D is possibly TRBD1 (5 bases). Per the germline V gene, CDR1 is LGHNA and CDR2 is YNFKEQ. Trimming took off 6 bases at V and 3 bases at J, with 17 bases between the two ends. The CDR3 sequence is 15 residues long. The CDR3 region is CASREGSRVDTEAFF. CDR3 bases: TGTGCCAGCAGGGAGGGTAGCAGGGTGGACACTGAAGCTTTCTTT.

The chain links TRBV29-1 to TRBJ1-1; TRBD1 might be the D (5 bases). CDR3 size: 15 residues. Germline loops: CDR1 SQVTM, CDR2 ANQGSEA. Trimming removed 1 base at V and 1 base at J, with 13 bases between. CDR3 protein: CSVEGQGRGNTEAFF. The DNA of the CDR3 is TGCAGCGTTGAAGGCCAGGGTCGCGGGAACACTGAAGCTTTCTTT.

This clone turned up a few times. This chain's CDR3 is CARFGAIGTDTQYF. As DNA, the CDR3 is TGTGCCAGGTTCGGAGCAATCGGCACAGATACGCAGTATTTT. The chain joins TRBV2 to TRBJ2-3; D is unclear. This CDR3 comprises 14 residues. Germline V CDR1 and CDR2: SNHLY, FYNNEI. Trimming left V 9 bases short and J 1 base short, with 14 bases between.

The chain uses TRBV27 and TRBJ1-1, with TRBD1 matching 12 bases. The CDR3 has 18 residues. Trimming cost V 1 base and J 0 bases; bases outside gene matches: 6. CDR1 is MNHEY and CDR2 is SMNVEV in the germline V gene (reference sequence). The CDR3 loop is CASSLLGDRGRMNTEAFF. The CDR3 region has the DNA TGTGCCAGCAGTTTATTGGGGGACAGGGGGCGAATGAACACTGAAGCTTTCTTT.

The chain employs TRBV13 and TRBJ2-3; D may be TRBD1 or TRBD2 (5 bases each). The CDR3 has 16 residues. V gave up 0 bases and J gave up 14 bases, with 24 bases separating them. Germline CDR1 and CDR2: PRHDT and FYEKMQ (reference sequence). CDR3 residues: CASSLGGGLRSLGAYF. The CDR3 DNA sequence: TGTGCCAGCAGCTTAGGAGGAGGCCTCCGCAGCCTCGGGGCGTATTTT.

CDR3 sequence reads: CASGSGTGGLTRYF. Here the CDR3 DNA reads TGTGCCAGCGGATCCGGGACAGGGGGCCTTACGCGGTACTTC. The rearrangement links TRBV27 to TRBJ2-7; 12 positions agree with TRBD1. The CDR3 contains 14 residues. Germline V CDR1 and CDR2: MNHEY, SMNVEV (reference sequence). V shed 8 bases and J 12 bases; nucleotides not matched to a gene: 14.

The rearrangement links TRBV6-5 to TRBJ1-1; possible D gene TRBD1, 5 bases. V lost 6 bases, J lost 3 bases, and 14 bases lay in between. CDR1 is MNHEY, CDR2 SVGAGI, per germline. The CDR3 runs to 14 residues. Here the CDR3 DNA reads TGTGCCAGCAGCCCAGGGTATTCGTACACTGAAGCTTTCTTT. Its protein is CASSPGYSYTEAFF.

The CDR3 DNA reads TGTGCCAGCAGTTTAGTCCAGGGTGGCGATGGCTACACCTTC. It encodes CASSLVQGGDGYTF. The chain uses TRBV28 and TRBJ1-2; D is possibly TRBD1 (5 bases). This CDR3 has 14 residues. CDR1 is MDHEN and CDR2 is SYDVKM in the germline V gene. The V end lost 2 bases, the J end lost 6 bases, and 13 bases lay between the germline ends.

The V and J genes are TRBV5-4 and TRBJ2-3; a possible D gene is TRBD1 (5 bases). This CDR3 contains 14 residues. V lost 4 bases to trimming and J lost 4 bases, with 13 bases between them. Looked up from germline, CDR1 is SGHNT and CDR2 is YYREEE (reference sequence). CDR3 coding DNA: TGTGCCAGCAGCCCAACGACAGAATCAGATACGCAGTATTTT. It translates to CASSPTTESDTQYF.

The V gene is TRBV18, the J gene TRBJ1-3; D not resolved. This CDR3 is built from 12 residues. The germline gives CDR1 KGHSH, CDR2 LQKENI. V was clipped by 4 bases and J by 8 bases, with 9 bases between them. The CDR3 is CASSLDTDTIYF. As DNA, the CDR3 is TGTGCCAGCTCACTCGACACGGACACCATATATTTT.

J is TRBJ2-6 and V is TRBV19; 7 bases are a match to TRBD1. This CDR3 comprises 17 residues. Germline lookup yields CDR1 LNHDA and CDR2 SQIVND (reference sequence). Trimming removed 7 bases from V and 2 bases from J; junction bases left unmatched: 11. The CDR3 here is CASIRGNRGPGANVLTF. CDR3 DNA sequence: TGTGCCAGTATCAGGGGGAACAGGGGTCCTGGGGCCAACGTCCTGACTTTC. Together with reference TRBV19 and TRBJ2-6, the CDR3 gives the full variable domain: DGGITQSPKYLFRKEGQNVTLSCEQNLNHDAMYWYRQDPGQGLRLIYYSQIVNDFQKGDIAEGYSVSREKKESFPLTVTSAQKNPTAFYLCASIRGNRGPGANVLTFGAGSRLTVL.